This TCR beta chain comes out of a study of blood T cell repertoires in COVID-19. A single count supports this clone. Sequenced by immunoSEQ multiplex PCR; TCRdb stores in-frame clones only, minus some. Of about 56,000 clones listed, roughly nine tenths are singletons. Trimming took 4 bases from V and 3 from J, leaving 10 bases between them. This CDR3 region has 14 residues. Looked up from germline, CDR1 is LGHDT and CDR2 is YNNKEL (reference sequence). The sequence was obtained from a human donor in a cohort sampled during active COVID-19. The chain couples TRBV3-1 (or the pseudogene TRBV3-2) to TRBJ2-1, with D possibly matching TRBD2 (5 bases). Input material: peripheral blood. CDR3 sequence: CASSPGRDYNEQFF. Here the CDR3 DNA reads TGTGCCAGCAGCCCTGGCCGGGACTACAATGAGCAGTTCTTC.